This entry is about one T cell receptor (beta chain). What it recognizes is unknown. V was pared by 2 bases and J by 11 bases, with 15 bases between. Germline CDR1 reads MNHNS; CDR2 reads SASEGT. The CDR3 consists of 13 residues. This sample stems from a study of post-analysis software for immune sequencing data. Regarding the study as a whole: The five TRBV segments detected at higher frequency in patients than in controls included TRBV5-6, TRBV5-1 and TRBV20-1.

Prepared TCR beta cDNA libraries contained unique molecular identifiers. TCRdb recomputed calls from the PCR reads with MiXCR, one row per CDR3 protein. The repertoire holds about half a million distinct CDR3 sequences, with under 40% as singletons. The chain is built from TRBV6-1 and TRBJ2-5, with a weak D call TRBD2 (7 bases). The clonotype comes from a girl under 18 with multiple sclerosis. The source material was blood. The CDR3 spells CASSESLAGAQYF. CDR3 sequence (DNA): TGTGCCAGCAGTGAATCACTTGCGGGGGCTCAGTACTTC.